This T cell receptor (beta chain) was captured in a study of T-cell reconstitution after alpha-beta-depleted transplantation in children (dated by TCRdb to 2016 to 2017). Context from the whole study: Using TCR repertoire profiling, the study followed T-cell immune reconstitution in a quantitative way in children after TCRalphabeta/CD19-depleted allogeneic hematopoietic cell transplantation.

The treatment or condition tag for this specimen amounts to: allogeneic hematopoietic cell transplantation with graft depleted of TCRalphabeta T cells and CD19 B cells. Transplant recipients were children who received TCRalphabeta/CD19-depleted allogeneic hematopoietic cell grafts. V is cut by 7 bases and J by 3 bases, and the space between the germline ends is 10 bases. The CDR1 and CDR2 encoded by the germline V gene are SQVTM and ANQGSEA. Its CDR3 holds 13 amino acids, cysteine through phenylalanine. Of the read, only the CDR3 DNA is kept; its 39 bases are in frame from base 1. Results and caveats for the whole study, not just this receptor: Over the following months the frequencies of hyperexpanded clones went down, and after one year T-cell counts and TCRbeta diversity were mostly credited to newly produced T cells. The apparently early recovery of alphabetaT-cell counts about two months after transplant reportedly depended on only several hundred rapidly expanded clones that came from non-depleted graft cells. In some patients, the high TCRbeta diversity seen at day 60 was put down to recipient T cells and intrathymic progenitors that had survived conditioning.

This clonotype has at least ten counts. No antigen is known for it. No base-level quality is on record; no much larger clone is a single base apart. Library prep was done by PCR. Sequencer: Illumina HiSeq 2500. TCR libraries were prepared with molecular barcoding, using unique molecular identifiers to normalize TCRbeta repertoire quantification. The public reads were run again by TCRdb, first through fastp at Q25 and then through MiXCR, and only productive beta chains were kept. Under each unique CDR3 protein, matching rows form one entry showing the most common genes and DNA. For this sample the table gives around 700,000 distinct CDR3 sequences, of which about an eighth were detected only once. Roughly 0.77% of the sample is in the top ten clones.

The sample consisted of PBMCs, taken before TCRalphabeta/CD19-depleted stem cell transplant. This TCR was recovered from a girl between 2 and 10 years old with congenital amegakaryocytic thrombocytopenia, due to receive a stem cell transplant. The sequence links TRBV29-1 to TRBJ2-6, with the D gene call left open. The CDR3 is CSGVTLGANVLTF. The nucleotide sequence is TGCAGCGGCGTCACACTTGGGGCCAACGTCCTGACTTTC.